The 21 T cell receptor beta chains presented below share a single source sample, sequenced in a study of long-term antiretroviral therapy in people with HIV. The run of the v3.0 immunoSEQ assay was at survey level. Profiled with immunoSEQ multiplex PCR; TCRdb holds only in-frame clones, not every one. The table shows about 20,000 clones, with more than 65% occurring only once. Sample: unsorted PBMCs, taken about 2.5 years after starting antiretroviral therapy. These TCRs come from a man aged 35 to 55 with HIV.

CDR3 loop: CASTIGAGFYNEQFF. The CDR3 DNA reads TGTGCCAGTACAATAGGAGCGGGGTTCTACAATGAGCAGTTCTTC. This chain connects TRBV19 to TRBJ2-1; the match to TRBD2 covers 7 bases. The CDR3 consists of 15 residues. CDR1 and CDR2 from the germline V gene are LNHDA and SQIVND (reference sequence). The V segment lost 7 bases and the J segment 3 bases; nucleotides outside the gene matches: 9.

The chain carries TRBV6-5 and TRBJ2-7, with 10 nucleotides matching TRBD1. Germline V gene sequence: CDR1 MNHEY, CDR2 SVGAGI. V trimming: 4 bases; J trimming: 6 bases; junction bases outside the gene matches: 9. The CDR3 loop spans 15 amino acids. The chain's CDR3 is CASSFTAGTGAEQYF. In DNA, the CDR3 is TGTGCCAGCAGTTTCACTGCCGGGACAGGGGCCGAGCAGTACTTC.

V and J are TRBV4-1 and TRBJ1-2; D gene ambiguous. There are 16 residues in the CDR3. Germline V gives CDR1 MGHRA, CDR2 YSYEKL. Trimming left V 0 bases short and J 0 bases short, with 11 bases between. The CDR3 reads CASSQDWGKPNYGYTF. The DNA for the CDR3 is TGCGCCAGCAGCCAAGATTGGGGTAAACCTAACTATGGCTACACCTTC.

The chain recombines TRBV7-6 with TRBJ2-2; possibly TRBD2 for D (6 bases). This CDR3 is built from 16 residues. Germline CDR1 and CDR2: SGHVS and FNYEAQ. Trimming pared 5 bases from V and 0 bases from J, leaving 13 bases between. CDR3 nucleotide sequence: TGTGCCAGCAGCCCCCTAGAGCGGGCGAACACCGGGGAGCTGTTTTTT. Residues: CASSPLERANTGELFF.

The CDR3 nucleotides read TGTGCCAGCAGCTTGGAGGGGGTTTACTACGAGCAGTACTTC. Its protein is CASSLEGVYYEQYF. The chain carries TRBV5-4 and TRBJ2-7; tentatively, D is TRBD1 (6 bases). This CDR3 contains 14 residues. The V and J ends lost 0 bases and 3 bases respectively, with 10 bases between them. Germline V gene lookup returns CDR1 SGHNT and CDR2 YYREEE (reference sequence).

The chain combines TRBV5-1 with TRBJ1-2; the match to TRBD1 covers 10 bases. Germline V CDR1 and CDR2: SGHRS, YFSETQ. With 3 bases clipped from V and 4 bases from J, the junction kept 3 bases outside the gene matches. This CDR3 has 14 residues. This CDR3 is CASSSRTGGYGYTF. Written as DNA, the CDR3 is TGCGCCAGCAGCTCCCGGACAGGGGGCTATGGCTACACCTTC.

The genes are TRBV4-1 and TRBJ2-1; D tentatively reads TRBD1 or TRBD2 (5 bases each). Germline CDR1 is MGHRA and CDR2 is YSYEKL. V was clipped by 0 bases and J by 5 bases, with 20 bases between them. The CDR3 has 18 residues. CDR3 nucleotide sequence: TGCGCCAGCAGCCAAGATACGGGGCCGGCCCCGGGTAACAATGAGCAGTTCTTC. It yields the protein CASSQDTGPAPGNNEQFF.

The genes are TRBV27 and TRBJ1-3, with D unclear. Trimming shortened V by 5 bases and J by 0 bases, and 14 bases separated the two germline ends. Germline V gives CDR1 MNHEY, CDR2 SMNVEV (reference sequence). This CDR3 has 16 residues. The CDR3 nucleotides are TGTGCCAGCAGTCCCCTGGGCTATGGCTCTGGAAACACCATATATTTT. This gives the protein CASSPLGYGSGNTIYF.

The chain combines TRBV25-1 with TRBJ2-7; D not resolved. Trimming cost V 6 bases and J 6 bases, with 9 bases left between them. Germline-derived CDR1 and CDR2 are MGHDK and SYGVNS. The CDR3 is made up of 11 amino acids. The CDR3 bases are TGTGCCAGCAGCCGTGGGATCGAGCAGTACTTC. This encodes CASSRGIEQYF.

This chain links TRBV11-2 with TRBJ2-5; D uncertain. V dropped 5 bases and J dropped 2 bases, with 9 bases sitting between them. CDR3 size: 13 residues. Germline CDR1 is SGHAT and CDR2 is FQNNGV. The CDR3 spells CASSGTAQETQYF. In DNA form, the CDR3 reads TGTGCCAGCAGCGGTACTGCGCAAGAGACCCAGTACTTC.

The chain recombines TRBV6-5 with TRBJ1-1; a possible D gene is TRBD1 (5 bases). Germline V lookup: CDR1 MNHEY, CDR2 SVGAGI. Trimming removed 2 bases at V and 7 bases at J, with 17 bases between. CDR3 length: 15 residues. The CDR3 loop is CASSYRGREIVEAFF. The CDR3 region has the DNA TGTGCCAGCAGTTACAGGGGACGGGAGATTGTTGAAGCTTTCTTT.

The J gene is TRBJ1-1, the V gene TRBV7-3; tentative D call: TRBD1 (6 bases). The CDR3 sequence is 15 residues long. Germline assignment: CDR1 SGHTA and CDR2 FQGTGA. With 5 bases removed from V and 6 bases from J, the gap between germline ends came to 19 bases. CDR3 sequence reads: CASSLLGGTPSEAFF. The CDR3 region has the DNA TGTGCCAGCAGCCTCCTTGGGGGCACCCCTTCTGAAGCTTTCTTT. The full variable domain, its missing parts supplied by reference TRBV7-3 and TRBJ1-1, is GAGVSQTPSNKVTEKGKYVELRCDPISGHTALYWYRQSLGQGPEFLIYFQGTGAADDSGLPNDRFFAVRPEGSVSTLKIQRTERGDSAVYLCASSLLGGTPSEAFFGQGTRLTVV.

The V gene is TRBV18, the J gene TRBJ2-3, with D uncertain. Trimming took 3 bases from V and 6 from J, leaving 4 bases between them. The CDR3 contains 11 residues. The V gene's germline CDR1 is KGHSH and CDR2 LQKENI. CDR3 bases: TGTGCCAGCTCACCTTCGGATACGCAGTATTTT. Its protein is CASSPSDTQYF. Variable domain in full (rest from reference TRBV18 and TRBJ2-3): NAGVMQNPRHLVRRRGQEARLRCSPMKGHSHVYWYRQLPEEGLKFMVYLQKENIIDESGMPKERFSAEFPKEGPSILRIQQVVRGDSAAYFCASSPSDTQYFGPGTRLTVL.

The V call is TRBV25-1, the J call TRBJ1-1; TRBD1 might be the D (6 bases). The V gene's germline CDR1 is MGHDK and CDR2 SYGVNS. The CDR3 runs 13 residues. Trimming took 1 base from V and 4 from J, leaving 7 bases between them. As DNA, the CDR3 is TGTGCCAGCAGTGAATTGGGGGCCACTGAAGCTTTCTTT. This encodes CASSELGATEAFF.

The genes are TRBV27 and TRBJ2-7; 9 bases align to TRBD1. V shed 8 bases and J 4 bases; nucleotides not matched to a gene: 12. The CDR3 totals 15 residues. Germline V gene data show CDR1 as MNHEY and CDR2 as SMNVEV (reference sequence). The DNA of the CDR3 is TGTGCCAGCGCTTACGTCGGGACAGGGAAGTACGAGCAGTACTTC. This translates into CASAYVGTGKYEQYF.

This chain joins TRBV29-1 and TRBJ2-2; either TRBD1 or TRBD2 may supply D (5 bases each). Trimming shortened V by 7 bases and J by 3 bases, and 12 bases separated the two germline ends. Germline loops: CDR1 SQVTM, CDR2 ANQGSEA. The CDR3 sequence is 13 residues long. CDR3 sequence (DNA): TGCAGCGCCGAGGGGCATTACACCGGGGAGCTGTTTTTT. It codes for CSAEGHYTGELFF.

CDR3 sequence reads: CASSQESLAGIYEQYF. CDR3 nucleotides: TGCGCCAGCAGCCAAGAGTCACTAGCGGGGATTTACGAGCAGTACTTC. The chain is built from TRBV4-3 and TRBJ2-7, with 10 positions matching TRBD2. CDR1 and CDR2 from the germline V gene are LGHNA and YSLEER. The CDR3 runs 16 residues. V trimming: 0 bases; J trimming: 4 bases; junction bases outside the gene matches: 6.

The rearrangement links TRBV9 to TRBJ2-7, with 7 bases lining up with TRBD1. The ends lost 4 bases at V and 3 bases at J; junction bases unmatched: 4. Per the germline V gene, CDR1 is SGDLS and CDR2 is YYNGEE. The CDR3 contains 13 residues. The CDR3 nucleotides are TGTGCCAGCAGCCGGGACAGTGGCTACGAGCAGTACTTC. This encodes CASSRDSGYEQYF.

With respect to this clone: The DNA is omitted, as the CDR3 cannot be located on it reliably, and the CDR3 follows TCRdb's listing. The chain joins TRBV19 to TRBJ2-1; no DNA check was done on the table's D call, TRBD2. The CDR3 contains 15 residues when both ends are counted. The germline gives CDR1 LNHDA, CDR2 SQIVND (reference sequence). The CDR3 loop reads CASTLVASGNQPPFF.

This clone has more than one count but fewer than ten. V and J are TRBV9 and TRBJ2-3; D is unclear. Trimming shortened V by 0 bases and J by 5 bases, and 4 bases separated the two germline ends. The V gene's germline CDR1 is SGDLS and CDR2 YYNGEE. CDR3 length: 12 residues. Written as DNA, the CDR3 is TGTGCCAGCAGCGTAGGTGGAGATACGCAGTATTTT. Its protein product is CASSVGGDTQYF.

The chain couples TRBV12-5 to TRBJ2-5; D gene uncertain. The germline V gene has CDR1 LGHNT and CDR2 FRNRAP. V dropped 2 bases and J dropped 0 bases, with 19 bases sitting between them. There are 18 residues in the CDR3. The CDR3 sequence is CASGLPDPDLLDQETQYF. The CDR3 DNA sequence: TGTGCTAGTGGTTTGCCCGACCCGGACCTTCTAGACCAAGAGACCCAGTACTTC.